Following are 9 T cell receptor beta chains from one sample sequenced in a study of PD-1 blockade in classical Hodgkin lymphoma. Brentuximab vedotin exposure varied, and every patient relapsed after autologous stem cell transplantation. Some clones are missing from TCRdb's copy, which holds only in-frame ones; the method was immunoSEQ multiplex PCR. The sample lists 20,000 to 25,000 clones, about 76% occurring once. This specimen consisted of peripheral blood mononuclear cells (PBMCs), obtained before the second cycle of nivolumab. Receptors originate from a human donor with classical Hodgkin lymphoma.

This chain uses TRBV7-2 with TRBJ2-7, with no clear D. CDR1 and CDR2 (germline): SGHTA, FQGNSA. The CDR3 contains 12 residues. Deletions cut 4 bases from V and 6 bases from J, with 10 bases between. CDR3 sequence reads: CASSSDRGEQYF. The CDR3 DNA sequence: TGTGCCAGCAGCTCAGATCGAGGCGAGCAGTACTTC.

The chain uses TRBV5-4 and TRBJ2-6; D is possibly TRBD2 (7 bases). The V gene lost 4 bases and the J gene lost 0 bases, with 11 bases spanning the gap. The CDR3 runs to 16 residues. CDR1 is SGHNT and CDR2 is YYREEE in the germline V gene (reference sequence). The CDR3 is CASSPGGGSGANVLTF. The CDR3 DNA reads as TGTGCCAGCAGCCCGGGGGGCGGCTCTGGGGCCAACGTCCTGACTTTC.

V usage is TRBV28 and J usage is TRBJ2-5; 8 nucleotides match TRBD1. CDR3 size: 13 residues. J lost 9 bases, V lost 8 bases, and 11 bases had no gene match. Germline V gene sequence: CDR1 MDHEN, CDR2 SYDVKM. CDR3 sequence: CASGTGGPGAQYF. CDR3 nucleotides: TGTGCCAGCGGTACAGGGGGTCCGGGTGCCCAGTACTTC.

This clone was seen a single time. This chain links TRBV6-1 with TRBJ2-7; 11 bases align to TRBD1. The germline CDR1 and CDR2 sequences are MNHNS and SASEGT. This CDR3 is 15 amino acids long. V shed 10 bases, J shed 3 bases, and the junction held 11 bases outside the gene matches. The CDR3 reads CATATRGTGGYEQYF. CDR3 DNA: TGTGCCACCGCCACCAGGGGGACAGGGGGCTACGAGCAGTACTTC.

This clone occurred once. This CDR3 reads CASSRVDTGAGGEKLFF. The CDR3 coding sequence is TGCGCCAGCAGCCGGGTAGATACGGGGGCCGGGGGTGAAAAACTGTTTTTT. The chain uses TRBV4-1 and TRBJ1-4, with D possibly matching TRBD1 (6 bases). The CDR3 contains 17 residues. CDR1 is MGHRA, CDR2 YSYEKL, per germline. The V end was cut by 4 bases, the J end by 7 bases, with 22 bases between.

The chain carries TRBV6-1 and TRBJ1-5, with TRBD1 matching 7 bases. Trimming took 0 bases from V and 1 from J; bases not matched to a gene: 0. Germline values: CDR1 MNHNS, CDR2 SASEGT. The CDR3 runs 15 residues. The CDR3 DNA reads TGTGCCAGCAGTGAAGCAGGGGGCAGCAATCAGCCCCAGCATTTT. Its translation: CASSEAGGSNQPQHF.

The V and J genes are TRBV30 and TRBJ2-4; TRBD2 matches 8 bases. Germline V lookup: CDR1 GTSNPN, CDR2 SVGIG (reference sequence). The V and J ends lost 2 bases and 12 bases, in that order; junction bases with no gene match: 9. This CDR3 comprises 13 residues. In DNA, the CDR3 is TGTGCCTGGAGTATTGCGGGGGGCTTGGATCAGTACTTC. It yields the protein CAWSIAGGLDQYF.

The chain carries TRBV7-2 and TRBJ2-3; TRBD1 matches at 9 bases. The CDR3 sequence is 16 residues long. Germline CDR1 and CDR2: SGHTA and FQGNSA. Trimming removed 2 bases from V and 11 bases from J; junction bases left unmatched: 14. CDR3 in amino acids: CASSLIGTGIAVEQYF. CDR3 DNA sequence: TGTGCCAGCAGCTTAATAGGGACAGGGATTGCGGTAGAGCAGTATTTT.

This chain links TRBV30 with TRBJ1-3; TRBD1 matches at 8 bases. The V and J ends lost 1 base and 8 bases, in that order; junction bases with no gene match: 7. The CDR3 has 14 amino acids. CDR1 is GTSNPN and CDR2 is SVGIG in the germline V gene (reference sequence). Here the CDR3 reads CAWSGRGRVYTIYF. For the CDR3, the DNA is TGTGCCTGGAGTGGCAGGGGGCGTGTATACACCATATATTTT.